This TCR beta chain was sequenced for a study of early stage breast cancer tumors. Study-level information: Samples were sequenced at about 10-fold average coverage.

Worth noting for this clone: The antigen is unknown.

Each sample had two DNA replicates, approximately 0.52 ug blood or roughly 1.4 ug tissue. Generated by immunoSEQ multiplex PCR, the TCRdb table keeps only in-frame clones and is missing some. The table includes about 58,000 clones, 65% to 80% detected once. Study-wide results and limits: Tumors had approximately 2.5-fold higher T cell density than normal breast. Enriched TCRB sequences shared across patients were mostly commonly generated sequences.

The sequenced sample was blood. The receptor was derived from a person in their twenties or thirties with breast cancer.

This CDR3 reads CASSLRDGDTQYF. Here the CDR3 DNA reads TGTGCCAGCTCACTGCGAGACGGAGATACGCAGTATTTT. The gene calls are TRBV18 and TRBJ2-3, with unresolved D. There are 13 residues in the CDR3. From germline, CDR1 is KGHSH and CDR2 LQKENI. Trimming stripped 4 bases from V and 5 bases from J, with 10 bases between.